The 25 T cell receptor beta chains given below trace back to one sample, sequenced in a study of beta chain features in type 1 diabetes. Since all of the isolated RNA was reverse transcribed, expressed TCRB transcripts were what got sequenced. This table comes from immunoSEQ multiplex PCR, and its TCRdb copy is limited to in-frame clones, with some not included. In the table there are hundreds of thousands of clones, approximately 13% of which are singletons. Sequencing was performed on naive CD4+ T cells from blood. These receptors all come from a man aged 25-45 years in good health.

The chain recombines TRBV25-1 with TRBJ2-7, with 9 bases identical to TRBD1. The CDR3 loop spans 14 amino acids. Germline V gene sequence: CDR1 MGHDK, CDR2 SYGVNS. V lost 3 bases and J lost 4; bases outside the gene matches: 4. CDR3 nucleotides: TGTGCCAGCAGTGACCCGGGACAGGGTTACGAGCAGTACTTC. Translating it yields CASSDPGQGYEQYF.

In its sample, this clone was seen a few times. V gene TRBV11-2 combines with J gene TRBJ2-4; D is tentatively TRBD1 or TRBD2 (5 bases each). This CDR3 spans 18 amino acids. Germline CDR1 SGHAT, CDR2 FQNNGV. Trimming took 5 bases from V and 0 from J, leaving 20 bases between them. The CDR3: CASSPVQGTPLAKNIQYF. CDR3 coding DNA: TGTGCCAGCAGCCCAGTCCAAGGGACCCCTCTAGCCAAAAACATTCAGTACTTC.

The chain employs TRBV7-9 and TRBJ2-3; 10 bases align to TRBD2. There are 16 residues in the CDR3. Germline loops: CDR1 SEHNR, CDR2 FQNEAQ (reference sequence). J gave up 2 bases and V 5 bases, and 7 bases lay outside the gene matches. CDR3 protein: CASSPTGTSATDTQYF. Written as DNA, the CDR3 is TGTGCCAGCAGCCCGACCGGGACTAGCGCCACAGATACGCAGTATTTT.

The chain recombines TRBV10-3 with TRBJ2-3; no definite D call. The germline gives CDR1 ENHRY, CDR2 SYGVKD. The V end lost 0 bases, the J end lost 4 bases, and 8 bases lay between the germline ends. There are 14 residues in the CDR3. The CDR3 spells CAISESTLSDTQYF. CDR3 coding DNA: TGTGCCATCAGTGAGTCGACTCTTTCAGATACGCAGTATTTT.

The rearrangement uses TRBV28 and TRBJ2-2; TRBD2 agrees at 13 bases. The J segment lost 7 bases and the V segment lost 5 bases, leaving 10 bases of the junction unmatched. Germline assignment: CDR1 MDHEN and CDR2 SYDVKM. CDR3 length: 17 amino acids. The CDR3 protein is CASSHTRTSGSYGELFF. DNA for the CDR3: TGTGCCAGCAGTCACACCCGGACTAGCGGGAGTTACGGGGAGCTGTTTTTT.

This clone has just a few counts. This chain joins TRBV6-1 and TRBJ2-5; possible D gene TRBD1, 6 bases. The CDR3 is made up of 12 amino acids. Germline CDR1 is MNHNS and CDR2 is SASEGT. V dropped 6 bases and J dropped 5 bases, with 10 bases sitting between them. CDR3 residues: CASRRTAETQYF. Written as DNA, the CDR3 is TGTGCCAGCAGGAGGACAGCGGAGACCCAGTACTTC.

This clone was detected a few times. This chain links TRBV9 with TRBJ2-7, with 9 positions matching TRBD2. The length of the CDR3 is 15 residues. The trim removed 5 bases at V and 5 bases at J, leaving 11 bases unmatched. CDR1 is SGDLS, CDR2 YYNGEE, per germline. The CDR3 DNA is TGTGCCAGCAGTACGATCGGGACTAGCAGCCACGAGCAGTACTTC. Amino acids: CASSTIGTSSHEQYF.

This clone came up a few times. The chain employs TRBV6-6 and TRBJ2-7, with a weak D call TRBD1 (7 bases). Germline lookup yields CDR1 MNHNY and CDR2 SVGAGI (reference sequence). V was trimmed by 5 bases and J by 3 bases, leaving 14 bases between them. The CDR3 extends over 14 amino acids. The CDR3 loop reads CASSAGQPHYEQYV. The CDR3 coding sequence is TGTGCCAGCAGTGCGGGACAGCCTCACTACGAGCAGTACGTC.

V gene TRBV5-4 combines with J gene TRBJ2-5, with D uncertain. The length of the CDR3 is 13 residues. Trimming took 0 bases from V and 1 from J, leaving 4 bases between them. Germline V gene data show CDR1 as SGHNT and CDR2 as YYREEE (reference sequence). CDR3 DNA sequence: TGTGCCAGCAGCTTGGCACCCCAAGAGACCCAGTACTTC. This gives the protein CASSLAPQETQYF.

This clone was observed a handful of times. This chain uses TRBV29-1 with TRBJ2-1, with 14 bases that match TRBD2. V was clipped by 7 bases and J by 5 bases; unmatched bases: 7. Germline CDR1 and CDR2: SQVTM and ANQGSEA. This CDR3 is built from 15 residues. CDR3: CSGGTSGSPNNEQFF. CDR3 nucleotides: TGCAGCGGTGGGACTAGCGGGAGTCCAAACAATGAGCAGTTCTTC.

This clone was detected a few times. The chain links TRBV5-1 to TRBJ2-5; possibly TRBD1 or TRBD2 for D (5 bases each). This CDR3 contains 15 residues. Germline V gene data show CDR1 as SGHRS and CDR2 as YFSETQ. V was trimmed by 1 base and J by 3 bases, leaving 13 bases between them. CDR3 bases: TGCGCCAGCAGCTTGTATGGGACCAAAGAAGAGACCCAGTACTTC. Amino acid sequence: CASSLYGTKEETQYF.

The rearrangement uses TRBV25-1 and TRBJ2-1; TRBD1 matches at 8 bases. V gave up 9 bases and J gave up 6 bases; unmatched junction bases: 10. The CDR3 has 14 residues. Germline CDR1 MGHDK, CDR2 SYGVNS. The CDR3 sequence: CASSWDRMVNEQFF. The CDR3 DNA sequence: TGTGCCAGTAGCTGGGACAGGATGGTCAATGAGCAGTTCTTC.

This clone has more than one count but fewer than ten. J is TRBJ1-5 and V is TRBV9; TRBD1 matches at 7 bases. Germline V gene sequence: CDR1 SGDLS, CDR2 YYNGEE. Trimming at V came to 0 bases and at J to 0 bases, leaving 12 bases not matched to a gene. This CDR3 is 19 amino acids long. CDR3 region: CASSVVCGTVPDSNQPQHF. In DNA, the CDR3 is TGTGCCAGCAGCGTAGTGTGCGGGACAGTCCCCGATAGCAATCAGCCCCAGCATTTT. Combining the CDR3 with reference TRBV9 and TRBJ1-5 gives the whole variable domain DSGVTQTPKHLITATGQRVTLRCSPRSGDLSVYWYQQSLDQGLQFLIQYYNGEERAKGNILERFSAQQFPDLHSELNLSSLELGDSALYFCASSVVCGTVPDSNQPQHFGDGTRLSIL.

This clone was counted many times. This chain joins TRBV13 and TRBJ1-1; D unresolved. Germline loops: CDR1 PRHDT, CDR2 FYEKMQ (reference sequence). V was cut by 7 bases and J by 5 bases, with 11 bases left in between. This CDR3 region has 12 residues. This CDR3 is CASTGGWTEAFF. In DNA, the CDR3 is TGTGCCAGCACCGGTGGATGGACTGAAGCTTTCTTT. The full variable domain, its missing parts supplied by reference TRBV13 and TRBJ1-1, is AAGVIQSPRHLIKEKRETATLKCYPIPRHDTVYWYQQGPGQDPQFLISFYEKMQSDKGSIPDRFSAQQFSDYHSELNMSSLELGDSALYFCASTGGWTEAFFGQGTRLTVV.

This rearrangement joins TRBV30 to TRBJ1-1; the D is unclear. CDR1 is GTSNPN and CDR2 is SVGIG in the germline V gene (reference sequence). This CDR3 region has 11 residues. The V end was cut by 2 bases, the J end by 7 bases, with 8 bases between. CDR3 bases: TGTGCCTGGAGTCGACGTGATGAAGCTTTCTTT. Amino acid sequence: CAWSRRDEAFF.

Only a few counts were recorded for this clone. The gene calls are TRBV5-4 and TRBJ2-3, with D perhaps TRBD2 (6 bases). Germline V gene data show CDR1 as SGHNT and CDR2 as YYREEE (reference sequence). The CDR3 covers 13 residues. V lost 4 bases to trimming and J lost 5 bases, with 11 bases between them. CDR3 amino acids: CASSEAGKDTQYF. CDR3 sequence (DNA): TGTGCCAGCAGCGAGGCGGGGAAAGATACGCAGTATTTT.

There are a few counts of this clone. The gene calls are TRBV7-9 and TRBJ1-5; TRBD1 aligns across 8 bases. CDR1 SEHNR and CDR2 FQNEAQ come from the germline V gene (reference sequence). This CDR3 has 14 amino acids. J was trimmed by 6 bases and V by 0 bases; bases with no gene match: 1. The chain's CDR3 is CASSLAQGGQPQHF. The CDR3 region has the DNA TGTGCCAGCAGCTTAGCACAGGGGGGTCAGCCCCAGCATTTT.

This clone has only a few counts. The chain joins TRBV5-4 to TRBJ1-2; D is unclear. CDR3 length: 13 amino acids. CDR1 is SGHNT, CDR2 YYREEE, per germline (reference sequence). V was cut by 1 base and J by 3 bases, with 7 bases left in between. CDR3 DNA: TGTGCCAGCAGCTTGAGGAGTTACTATGGCTACACCTTC. Translated, it gives CASSLRSYYGYTF.

The chain combines TRBV5-1 with TRBJ2-3, with D maybe TRBD1 (5 bases). V was cut by 4 bases and J by 1 base, with 13 bases left in between. The CDR3 is 15 amino acids. Germline V gene sequence: CDR1 SGHRS, CDR2 YFSETQ. The CDR3: CASSPGDSRTDTQYF. CDR3 nucleotides: TGCGCCAGCAGCCCGGGCGACAGCCGCACAGATACGCAGTATTTT. Filled out from reference TRBV5-1 and TRBJ2-3, the complete variable domain reads KAGVTQTPRYLIKTRGQQVTLSCSPISGHRSVSWYQQTPGQGLQFLFEYFSETQRNKGNFPGRFSGRQFSNSRSEMNVSTLELGDSALYLCASSPGDSRTDTQYFGPGTRLTVL.

This clone was counted a few times. The chain is built from TRBV7-2 and TRBJ1-1; no clear D gene. The V end was cut by 1 base, the J end by 3 bases, with 12 bases between. CDR1 and CDR2 from the germline V gene are SGHTA and FQGNSA. This CDR3 comprises 15 residues. CDR3 amino acids: CASSLVRTGYTEAFF. Written as DNA, the CDR3 is TGTGCCAGCAGCTTAGTTCGCACGGGTTACACTGAAGCTTTCTTT.

DNA for the CDR3: TGCGCCAGCAGCCCCCGTAGCGTCAGGGGGGCTAATGAGCAGTTCTTC. Translating it yields CASSPRSVRGANEQFF. The chain recombines TRBV5-1 with TRBJ2-1, with TRBD1 as a possible D gene (7 bases). V was pared by 4 bases and J by 7 bases, with 21 bases between. This CDR3 is built from 16 residues. Germline CDR1 SGHRS, CDR2 YFSETQ.

This clone was counted ten times or more. The chain has TRBV30 and TRBJ2-1, with TRBD2 matching over 13 bases. The CDR3 consists of 13 residues. From germline, CDR1 is GTSNPN and CDR2 SVGIG (reference sequence). Losses at the gene ends were 6 bases for V and 8 bases for J; bases not matched to a gene: 4. The CDR3 loop reads CACWTSGSDEQFF. CDR3 sequence (DNA): TGTGCCTGCTGGACTAGCGGGAGCGATGAGCAGTTCTTC.

This clone was seen a few times. The V gene is TRBV15, the J gene TRBJ1-6, with TRBD1 identical over 8 bases. V was pared by 2 bases and J by 7 bases, with 13 bases of the junction left unmatched. The CDR3 is made up of 18 amino acids. Germline V gives CDR1 LNHNV, CDR2 YYDKDF (reference sequence). The CDR3 loop is CATSRSDREGRINSPLHF. The CDR3, as DNA: TGTGCCACCAGCAGATCGGACAGGGAAGGAAGGATAAATTCACCCCTCCACTTT.

The V call is TRBV7-9, the J call TRBJ2-1; 9 nucleotides align to TRBD2. V lost 5 bases and J lost 2; bases outside the gene matches: 7. This CDR3 spans 16 amino acids. Germline lookup yields CDR1 SEHNR and CDR2 FQNEAQ (reference sequence). CDR3 region: CASSLFIAGAYNEQFF. CDR3 coding DNA: TGTGCCAGCAGCCTCTTTATAGCGGGAGCCTACAATGAGCAGTTCTTC.

This chain uses TRBV18 with TRBJ2-1, with 7 bases lining up with TRBD1. Germline assignment: CDR1 KGHSH and CDR2 LQKENI. The V segment lost 4 bases and the J segment 0 bases; nucleotides outside the gene matches: 3. The CDR3 runs 15 residues. CDR3 loop: CASSRDRVSYNEQFF. The DNA of the CDR3 is TGTGCCAGCTCACGAGACAGGGTCTCCTACAATGAGCAGTTCTTC.